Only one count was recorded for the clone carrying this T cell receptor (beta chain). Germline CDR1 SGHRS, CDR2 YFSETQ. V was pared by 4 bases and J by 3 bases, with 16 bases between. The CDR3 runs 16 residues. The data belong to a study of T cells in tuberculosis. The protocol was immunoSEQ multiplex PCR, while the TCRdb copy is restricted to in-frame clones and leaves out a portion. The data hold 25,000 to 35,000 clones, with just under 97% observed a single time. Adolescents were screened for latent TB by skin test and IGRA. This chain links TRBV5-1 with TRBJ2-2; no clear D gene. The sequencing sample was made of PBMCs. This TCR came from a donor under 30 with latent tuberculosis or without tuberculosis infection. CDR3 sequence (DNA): TGCGCCAGCAGCCCTCAGGCAGCAACCTACACCGGGGAGCTGTTTTTT. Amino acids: CASSPQAATYTGELFF.